The 10 T cell receptor beta chains reported below all come from one sample, sequenced in a study of blood T cell repertoires in COVID-19. Some clones are missing from TCRdb's copy, which holds only in-frame ones; the method was immunoSEQ multiplex PCR. The profile shows about 57,000 clones, around 82% of them singletons. Sequencing was performed on peripheral blood. The receptors derive from a woman aged 80 or over with acute or convalescent COVID-19.

The rearrangement links TRBV27 to TRBJ2-7, with 8 bases aligning to TRBD2. Germline lookup yields CDR1 MNHEY and CDR2 SMNVEV (reference sequence). This CDR3 has 15 amino acids. The V gene end was trimmed by 2 bases and the J gene end by 2 bases; junction bases not matched to a gene: 5. This chain's CDR3 is CASSLRREVPYEQYF. The CDR3 bases are TGTGCCAGCAGTTTAAGGCGGGAGGTTCCCTACGAGCAGTACTTC.

The chain has TRBV5-1 and TRBJ1-2; 7 nucleotides line up with TRBD1. The CDR3 is made up of 15 amino acids. Germline CDR1 and CDR2: SGHRS and YFSETQ. After removal of 0 bases from V and 4 bases from J, the junction contained 6 bases not matched to a gene. DNA for the CDR3: TGCGCCAGCAGCTTGGAGGGGACAGAAAGCTATGGCTACACCTTC. Protein product: CASSLEGTESYGYTF.

This rearrangement joins TRBV6-5 to TRBJ2-1, with 8 bases lining up with TRBD2. Germline trimming cut 0 bases from V and 6 bases from J; bases unmatched to any gene: 7. Germline-derived CDR1 and CDR2 are MNHEY and SVGAGI. This CDR3 is 16 amino acids long. Here the CDR3 DNA reads TGTGCCAGCAGTTACTCGACGGGGGGGCGGGTCAATGAGCAGTTCTTC. It encodes CASSYSTGGRVNEQFF.

The chain is built from TRBV7-3 and TRBJ2-1, with D possibly TRBD2 on 6 matching bases. Germline-derived CDR1 and CDR2 are SGHTA and FQGTGA. Between the trimmed V and J ends, which lost 8 bases and 9 bases, there was a span of 17 bases. The CDR3 spans 13 residues. CDR3 loop: CASGPGSTGEQFF. In nucleotides, the CDR3 is TGTGCCAGCGGTCCCGGGAGCACCGGTGAGCAGTTCTTC.

The chain employs TRBV5-1 and TRBJ1-1; 9 nucleotides match TRBD1. Looked up from germline, CDR1 is SGHRS and CDR2 is YFSETQ. V gave up 2 bases and J gave up 2 bases; unmatched junction bases: 7. This CDR3 region has 16 residues. CDR3 DNA: TGCGCCAGCAGCTTCGGGACAGGGAGATTAAACACTGAAGCTTTCTTT. It specifies CASSFGTGRLNTEAFF.

The chain links TRBV7-5 to TRBJ1-6; the table's TRBD1 call for D was not verified on the DNA. TRBV7-5 is listed as a pseudogene. CDR3 size: 15 residues. The chain's CDR3 is CVRSLEQGANSPLHF. The CDR3 nucleotides read TGTGTCAGAAGCTTAGAACAGGGGGCCAATTCACCCCTCCACTTT.

This clone was seen just once. The V call is TRBV19, the J call TRBJ2-5; weak D call: TRBD2 (5 bases). Germline CDR1 reads LNHDA; CDR2 reads SQIVND (reference sequence). V gave up 7 bases and J gave up 2 bases, with 14 bases separating them. The CDR3 contains 14 residues. The CDR3 reads CASNKPGIQETQYF. DNA of the CDR3: TGTGCCAGTAATAAGCCCGGGATTCAAGAGACCCAGTACTTC.

The chain carries TRBV3-1 (or the pseudogene TRBV3-2) and TRBJ2-4, with D maybe TRBD2 (6 bases). V dropped 3 bases and J dropped 6 bases, with 12 bases sitting between them. Germline V gene data show CDR1 as LGHDT and CDR2 as YNNKEL (reference sequence). The CDR3 is made up of 14 amino acids. The CDR3 here is CASSHKRDLNIQYF. The DNA of the CDR3 is TGTGCCAGCAGCCATAAAAGGGACTTAAACATTCAGTACTTC.

The V call is TRBV2, the J call TRBJ1-6; a possible D gene is TRBD1 (5 bases). CDR3 size: 15 residues. Germline V gene data show CDR1 as SNHLY and CDR2 as FYNNEI. Trimming stripped 4 bases from V and 1 base from J, with 8 bases between. Here the CDR3 reads CASSVGGSYNSPLHF. CDR3 nucleotides: TGTGCCAGCAGTGTTGGGGGGTCCTATAATTCACCCCTCCACTTT.

The chain is built from TRBV27 and TRBJ1-2; 8 nucleotides line up with TRBD1. The CDR3 loop spans 14 amino acids. V was clipped by 3 bases and J by 7 bases; unmatched bases: 7. Germline loops: CDR1 MNHEY, CDR2 SMNVEV (reference sequence). The CDR3 bases are TGTGCCAGCAGTTTCCTCGGACAGGGACTTGGCTACACCTTC. Protein product: CASSFLGQGLGYTF.